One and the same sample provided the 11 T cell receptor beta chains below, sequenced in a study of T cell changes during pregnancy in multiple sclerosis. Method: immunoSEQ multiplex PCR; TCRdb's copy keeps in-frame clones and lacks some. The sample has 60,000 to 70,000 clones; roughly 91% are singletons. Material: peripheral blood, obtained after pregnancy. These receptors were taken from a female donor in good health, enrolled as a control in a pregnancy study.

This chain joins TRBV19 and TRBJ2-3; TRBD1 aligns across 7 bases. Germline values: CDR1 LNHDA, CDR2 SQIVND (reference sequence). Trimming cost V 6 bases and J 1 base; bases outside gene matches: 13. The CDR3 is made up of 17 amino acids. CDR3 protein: CASSTIKTGYGTDTQYF. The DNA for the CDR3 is TGTGCCAGTAGCACGATTAAGACAGGGTATGGCACAGATACGCAGTATTTT.

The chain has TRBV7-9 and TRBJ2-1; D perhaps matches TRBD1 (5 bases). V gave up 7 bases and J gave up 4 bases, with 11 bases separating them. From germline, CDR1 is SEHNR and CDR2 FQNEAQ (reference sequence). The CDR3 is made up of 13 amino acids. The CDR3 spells CASIPAGYNEQFF. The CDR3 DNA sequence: TGTGCCAGCATCCCAGCAGGGTACAATGAGCAGTTCTTC.

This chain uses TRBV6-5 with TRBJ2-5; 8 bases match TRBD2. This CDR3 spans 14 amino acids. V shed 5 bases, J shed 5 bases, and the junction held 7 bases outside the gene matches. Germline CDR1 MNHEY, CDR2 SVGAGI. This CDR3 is CASSDPAGAETQYF. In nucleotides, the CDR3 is TGTGCCAGCAGTGATCCAGCGGGGGCGGAGACCCAGTACTTC.

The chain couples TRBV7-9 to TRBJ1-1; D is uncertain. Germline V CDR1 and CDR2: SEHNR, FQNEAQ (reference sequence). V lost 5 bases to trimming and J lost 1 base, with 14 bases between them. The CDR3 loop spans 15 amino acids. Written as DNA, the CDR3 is TGTGCCAGCAGCCGCCGGGATCAGGCGAACACTGAAGCTTTCTTT. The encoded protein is CASSRRDQANTEAFF.

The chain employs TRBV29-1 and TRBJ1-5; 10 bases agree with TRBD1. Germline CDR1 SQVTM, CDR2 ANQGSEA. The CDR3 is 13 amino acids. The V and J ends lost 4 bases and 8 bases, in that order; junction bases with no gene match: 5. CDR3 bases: TGCAGCGTTGTCGACAGGGGGCGAGAGCCCCAGCATTTT. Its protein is CSVVDRGREPQHF. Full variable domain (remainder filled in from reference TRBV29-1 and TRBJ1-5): SAVISQKPSRDICQRGTSLTIQCQVDSQVTMMFWYRQQPGQSLTLIATANQGSEATYESGFVIDKFPISRPNLTFSTLTVSNMSPEDSSIYLCSVVDRGREPQHFGDGTRLSIL.

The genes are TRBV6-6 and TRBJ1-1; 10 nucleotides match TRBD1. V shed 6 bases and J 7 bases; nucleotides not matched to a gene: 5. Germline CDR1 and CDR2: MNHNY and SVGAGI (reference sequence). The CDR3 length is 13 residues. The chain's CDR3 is CASSRQGAHEAFF. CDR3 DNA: TGTGCCAGCAGCCGACAGGGGGCCCATGAAGCTTTCTTT.

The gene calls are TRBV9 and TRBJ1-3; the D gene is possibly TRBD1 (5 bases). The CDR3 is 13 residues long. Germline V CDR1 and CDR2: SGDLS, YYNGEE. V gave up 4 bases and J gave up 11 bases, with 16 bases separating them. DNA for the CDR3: TGTGCCAGCAGCTCAGGGCCCTTTGCAGCCATATATTTT. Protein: CASSSGPFAAIYF.

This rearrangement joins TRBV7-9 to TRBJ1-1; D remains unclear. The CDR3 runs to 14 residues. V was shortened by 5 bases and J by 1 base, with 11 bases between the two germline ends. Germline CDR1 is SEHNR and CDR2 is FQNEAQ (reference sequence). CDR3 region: CASSRAGGNTEAFF. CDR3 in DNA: TGTGCCAGCAGCCGGGCGGGCGGGAACACTGAAGCTTTCTTT.

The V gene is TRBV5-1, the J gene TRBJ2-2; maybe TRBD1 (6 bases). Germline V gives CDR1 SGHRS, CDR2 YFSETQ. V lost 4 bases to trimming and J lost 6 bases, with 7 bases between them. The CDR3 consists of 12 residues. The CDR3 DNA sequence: TGCGCCAGCAGCGAGGGGGCCGGGGAGCTGTTTTTT. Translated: CASSEGAGELFF.

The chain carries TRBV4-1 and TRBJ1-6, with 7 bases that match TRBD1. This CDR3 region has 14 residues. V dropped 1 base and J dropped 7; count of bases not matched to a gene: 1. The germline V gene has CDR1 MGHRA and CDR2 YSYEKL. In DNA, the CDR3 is TGCGCCAGCAGCCAAGTACAGGGGAATTCACCCCTCCACTTT. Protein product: CASSQVQGNSPLHF.

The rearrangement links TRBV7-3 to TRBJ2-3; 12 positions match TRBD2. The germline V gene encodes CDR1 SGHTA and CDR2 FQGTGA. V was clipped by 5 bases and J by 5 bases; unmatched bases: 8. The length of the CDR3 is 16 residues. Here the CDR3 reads CASSPRLAGVGDTQYF. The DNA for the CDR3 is TGTGCCAGCAGCCCGCGACTAGCGGGGGTTGGAGATACGCAGTATTTT.